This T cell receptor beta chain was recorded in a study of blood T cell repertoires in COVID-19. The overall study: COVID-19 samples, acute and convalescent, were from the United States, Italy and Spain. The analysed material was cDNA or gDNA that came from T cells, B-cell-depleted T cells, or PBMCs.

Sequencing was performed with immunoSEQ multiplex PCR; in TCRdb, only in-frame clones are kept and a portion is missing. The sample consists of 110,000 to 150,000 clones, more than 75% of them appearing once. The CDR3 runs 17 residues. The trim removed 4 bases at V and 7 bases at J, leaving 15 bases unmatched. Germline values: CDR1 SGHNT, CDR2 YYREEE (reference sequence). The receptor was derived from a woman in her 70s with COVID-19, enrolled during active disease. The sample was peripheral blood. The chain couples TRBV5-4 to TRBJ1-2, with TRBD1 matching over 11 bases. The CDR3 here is CASSLTGTGGLGSGYTF. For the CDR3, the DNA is TGTGCCAGCAGCCTCACCGGGACAGGGGGGCTAGGGAGTGGCTACACCTTC.